A selection of T cell receptor beta chains follows, all from one sample in a study of T cells after yellow fever vaccination. One entry per CDR3 protein results from TCRdb running MiXCR on the 5' RACE reads. The top ten hold 41% of the sample, which has around 73,000 distinct CDR3 sequences, approximately 7.5% seen once. Sequencing was performed on CD8+ T cells sorted from PBMCs, taken on the day of the yellow fever booster vaccination. These receptors were taken from a man between 25 and 39 years old who received the YFV17D yellow fever vaccine. Both conserved end residues are part of each CDR3. Fields, in order: CDR3 length, J gene, D gene, V gene, clone size, CDR3 DNA, CDR3 protein. The D gene is left open where the match is weak. The listing skips clone size in some rows; elsewhere it reads once, few, many or a size class.

len: 17
j_gene: TRBJ2-1
d_gene: .
v_gene: TRBV7-6
abundance: .
CDR3nt: TGTGCCAGCAGCTTAGACGGTCTAGCGAGGACCTACAATGAGCAGTTCTTC
CDR3aa: CASSLDGLARTYNEQFF

len: 13
j_gene: TRBJ2-7
d_gene: .
v_gene: TRBV6-1
abundance: few
CDR3nt: TGTGCCAGCAGTGAAGTTTTGTACTACGAGCAGTACTTC
CDR3aa: CASSEVLYYEQYF

len: 14
j_gene: TRBJ2-2
d_gene: TRBD1
v_gene: TRBV29-1
abundance: few
CDR3nt: TGCAGCGTTGCATTGGACAGGGGGCCTGGGGAGCTGTTTTTT
CDR3aa: CSVALDRGPGELFF

len: 15
j_gene: TRBJ2-1
d_gene: TRBD2
v_gene: TRBV20-1
abundance: few
CDR3nt: TGCAGTGCTAGAGATTACGGCGGGAGCTACAATGAGCAGTTCTTC
CDR3aa: CSARDYGGSYNEQFF

len: 13
j_gene: TRBJ2-3
d_gene: .
v_gene: TRBV12-3/TRBV12-4
abundance: .
CDR3nt: TGTGCCAGCACCGAGATCGGGGCAGATACGCAGTATTTT
CDR3aa: CASTEIGADTQYF

len: 16
j_gene: TRBJ2-5
d_gene: TRBD2
v_gene: TRBV7-2
abundance: few
CDR3nt: TGTGCCAGCAGCCAAGCGATTAGCGGGAGCAGAGAGACCCAGTACTTC
CDR3aa: CASSQAISGSRETQYF

len: 15
j_gene: TRBJ2-7
d_gene: TRBD1
v_gene: TRBV5-1
abundance: .
CDR3nt: TGCGCCAGCAGCTCCGGGACAGGGGGCAGGAACGAGCAGTACTTC
CDR3aa: CASSSGTGGRNEQYF

len: 15
j_gene: TRBJ2-1
d_gene: TRBD2
v_gene: TRBV29-1
abundance: .
CDR3nt: TGCAGCGTCGAAGTAGCGGGAGGGCCAGGCAATGAGCAGTTCTTC
CDR3aa: CSVEVAGGPGNEQFF

len: 15
j_gene: TRBJ2-7
d_gene: TRBD2
v_gene: TRBV30
abundance: .
CDR3nt: TGTGCCTCCTCTTCTCCCACTAGCGGGAGCTACGAGCAGTACTTC
CDR3aa: CASSSPTSGSYEQYF

len: 14
j_gene: TRBJ2-7
d_gene: .
v_gene: TRBV12-3/TRBV12-4
abundance: many
CDR3nt: TGTGCCAGCACCGAGGGGGACCTCTCCTACGAGCAGTACTTC
CDR3aa: CASTEGDLSYEQYF

len: 15
j_gene: TRBJ2-1
d_gene: .
v_gene: TRBV25-1
abundance: .
CDR3nt: TGTGCCAGCAGTGCAGGGACGCTTCGATACAATGAGCAGTTCTTC
CDR3aa: CASSAGTLRYNEQFF

len: 15
j_gene: TRBJ2-1
d_gene: .
v_gene: TRBV4-3
abundance: .
CDR3nt: TGCGCCAGCAGCCCGAGTTACCTCTCCTACAATGAGCAGTTCTTC
CDR3aa: CASSPSYLSYNEQFF

len: 14
j_gene: TRBJ2-7
d_gene: TRBD2
v_gene: TRBV20-1
abundance: .
CDR3nt: TGCAGTGCCCTTGGAGCGGGACTATCCTACGAGCAGTACTTC
CDR3aa: CSALGAGLSYEQYF

len: 13
j_gene: TRBJ1-2
d_gene: .
v_gene: TRBV7-2
abundance: .
CDR3nt: TGTGCCAGCAGCTACGAGGACAGTTATGGCTACACCTTC
CDR3aa: CASSYEDSYGYTF

len: 14
j_gene: TRBJ2-3
d_gene: .
v_gene: TRBV27
abundance: .
CDR3nt: TGTGCCAGCAGTTGGGCAGGGGGGAGCGATACGCAGTATTTT
CDR3aa: CASSWAGGSDTQYF

len: 14
j_gene: TRBJ2-4
d_gene: TRBD1
v_gene: TRBV9
abundance: many
CDR3nt: TGTGCCAGCAGCGTAGGTGGACAGGGTATTTTTCAGTACTTC
CDR3aa: CASSVGGQGIFQYF

len: 14
j_gene: TRBJ2-1
d_gene: TRBD2
v_gene: TRBV4-3
abundance: many
CDR3nt: TGCGCCAGCAGCCAAGGCGGGAGTGGAAATGAGCAGTTCTTC
CDR3aa: CASSQGGSGNEQFF

len: 17
j_gene: TRBJ2-1
d_gene: TRBD2
v_gene: TRBV27
abundance: many
CDR3nt: TGTGCCAGCAGTTTATCGCTAGCGGGAGGTCTCTACAATGAGCAGTTCTTC
CDR3aa: CASSLSLAGGLYNEQFF

len: 14
j_gene: TRBJ1-5
d_gene: .
v_gene: TRBV24-1
abundance: few
CDR3nt: TGTGCCACCAGTGATGAGGGTTCCAATCAGCCCCAGCATTTT
CDR3aa: CATSDEGSNQPQHF

len: 15
j_gene: TRBJ2-2
d_gene: .
v_gene: TRBV7-6
abundance: few
CDR3nt: TGTGCCAGCAGCCCTGTCCCTAGCCACCCCGGGGAGCTGTTTTTT
CDR3aa: CASSPVPSHPGELFF